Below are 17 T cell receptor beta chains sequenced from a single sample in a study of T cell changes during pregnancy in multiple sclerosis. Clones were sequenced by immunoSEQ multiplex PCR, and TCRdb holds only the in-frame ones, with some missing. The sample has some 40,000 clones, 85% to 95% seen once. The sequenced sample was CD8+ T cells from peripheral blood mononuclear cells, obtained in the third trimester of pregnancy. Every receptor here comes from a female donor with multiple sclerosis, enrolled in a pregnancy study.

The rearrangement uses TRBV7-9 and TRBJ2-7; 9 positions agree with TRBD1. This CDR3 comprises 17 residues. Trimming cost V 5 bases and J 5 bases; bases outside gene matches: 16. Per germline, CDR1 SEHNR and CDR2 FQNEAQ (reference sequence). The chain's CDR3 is CASSQGSSGTGSHEQYF. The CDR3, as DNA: TGTGCCAGCAGCCAGGGCTCTTCCGGGACAGGGTCCCACGAGCAGTACTTC.

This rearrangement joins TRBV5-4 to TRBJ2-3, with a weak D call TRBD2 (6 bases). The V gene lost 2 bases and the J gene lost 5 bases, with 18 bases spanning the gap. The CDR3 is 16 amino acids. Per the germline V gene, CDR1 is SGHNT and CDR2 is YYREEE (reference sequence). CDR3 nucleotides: TGTGCCAGCAGCTTTCCCGGGGGTAGCGAGGAAGATACGCAGTATTTT. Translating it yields CASSFPGGSEEDTQYF.

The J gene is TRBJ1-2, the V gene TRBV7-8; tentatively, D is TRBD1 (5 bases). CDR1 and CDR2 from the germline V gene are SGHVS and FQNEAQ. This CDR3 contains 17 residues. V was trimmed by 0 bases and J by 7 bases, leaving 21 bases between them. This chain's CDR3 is CASSLALMYGGIGGYTF. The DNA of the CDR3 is TGTGCCAGCAGCTTAGCTCTGATGTATGGGGGGATAGGTGGCTACACCTTC.

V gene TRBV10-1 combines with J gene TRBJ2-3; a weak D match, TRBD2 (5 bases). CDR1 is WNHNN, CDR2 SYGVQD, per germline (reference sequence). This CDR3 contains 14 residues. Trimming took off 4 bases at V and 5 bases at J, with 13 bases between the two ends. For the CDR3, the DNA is TGCGCCAGCAGTGCGGTCGGGGTTGGAGATACGCAGTATTTT. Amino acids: CASSAVGVGDTQYF.

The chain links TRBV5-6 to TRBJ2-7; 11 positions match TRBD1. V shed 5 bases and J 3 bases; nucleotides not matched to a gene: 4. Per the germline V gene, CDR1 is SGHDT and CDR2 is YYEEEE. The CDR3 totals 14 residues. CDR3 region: CASRGTGGVYEQYF. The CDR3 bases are TGTGCCAGCAGGGGGACAGGGGGTGTCTACGAGCAGTACTTC.

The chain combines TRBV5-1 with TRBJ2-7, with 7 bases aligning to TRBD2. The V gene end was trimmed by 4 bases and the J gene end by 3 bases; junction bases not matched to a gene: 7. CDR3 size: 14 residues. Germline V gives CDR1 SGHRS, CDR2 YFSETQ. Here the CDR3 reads CASSPTSGGYEQYF. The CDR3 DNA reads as TGCGCCAGCAGCCCTACCTCGGGGGGCTACGAGCAGTACTTC.

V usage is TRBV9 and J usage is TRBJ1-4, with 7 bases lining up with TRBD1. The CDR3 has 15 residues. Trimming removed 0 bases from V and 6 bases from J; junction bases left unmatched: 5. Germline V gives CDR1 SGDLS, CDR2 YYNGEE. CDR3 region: CASSVDDREYEKLFF. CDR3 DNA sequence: TGTGCCAGCAGCGTAGACGACAGGGAGTATGAAAAACTGTTTTTT.

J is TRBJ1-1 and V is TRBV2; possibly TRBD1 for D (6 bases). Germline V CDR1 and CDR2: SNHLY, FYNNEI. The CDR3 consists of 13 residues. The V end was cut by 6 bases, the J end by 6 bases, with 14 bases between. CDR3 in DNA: TGTGCCAGCAGCGGGTACAGGGTAGCTGAAGCTTTCTTT. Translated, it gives CASSGYRVAEAFF.

The CDR3: CASSFGHFQEETQYF. The CDR3 bases are TGTGCCAGCAGCTTCGGTCACTTTCAAGAAGAGACCCAGTACTTC. V usage is TRBV7-9 and J usage is TRBJ2-5; D not resolved. This CDR3 contains 15 residues. Germline CDR1 reads SEHNR; CDR2 reads FQNEAQ (reference sequence). Between the trimmed V and J ends, which lost 3 bases and 3 bases, there was a span of 14 bases.

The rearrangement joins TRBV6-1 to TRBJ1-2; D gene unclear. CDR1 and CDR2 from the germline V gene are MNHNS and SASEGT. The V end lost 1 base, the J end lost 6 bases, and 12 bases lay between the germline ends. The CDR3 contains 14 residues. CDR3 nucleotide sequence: TGTGCCAGCAGTGAAGTTCGGCAGGATGATGGCTACACCTTC. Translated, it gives CASSEVRQDDGYTF.

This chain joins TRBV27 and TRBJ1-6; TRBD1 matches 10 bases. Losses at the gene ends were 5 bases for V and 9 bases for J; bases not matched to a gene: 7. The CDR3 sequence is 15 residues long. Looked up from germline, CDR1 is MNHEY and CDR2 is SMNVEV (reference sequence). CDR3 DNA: TGTGCCAGCAGTGGGAGACAGGGGGCCGGTTCACCCCTCCACTTT. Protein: CASSGRQGAGSPLHF.

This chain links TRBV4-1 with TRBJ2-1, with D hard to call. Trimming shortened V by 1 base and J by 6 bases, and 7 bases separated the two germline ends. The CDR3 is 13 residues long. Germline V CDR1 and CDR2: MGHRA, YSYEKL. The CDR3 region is CASSQAHFNEQFF. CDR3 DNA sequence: TGCGCCAGCAGCCAAGCACATTTCAATGAGCAGTTCTTC.

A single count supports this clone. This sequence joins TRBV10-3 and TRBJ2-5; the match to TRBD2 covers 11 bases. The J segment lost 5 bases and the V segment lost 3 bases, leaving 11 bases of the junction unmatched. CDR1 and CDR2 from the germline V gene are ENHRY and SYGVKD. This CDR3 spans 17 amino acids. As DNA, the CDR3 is TGTGCCATCAGTGACCCGACTAGCGGGGCTAGGGGGGAGACCCAGTACTTC. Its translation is CAISDPTSGARGETQYF.

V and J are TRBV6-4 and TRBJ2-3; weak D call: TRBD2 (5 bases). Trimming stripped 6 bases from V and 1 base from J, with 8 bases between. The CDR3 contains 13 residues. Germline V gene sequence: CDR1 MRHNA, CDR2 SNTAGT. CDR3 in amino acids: CASSVSGTDTQYF. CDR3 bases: TGTGCCAGCAGCGTTAGCGGCACAGATACGCAGTATTTT.

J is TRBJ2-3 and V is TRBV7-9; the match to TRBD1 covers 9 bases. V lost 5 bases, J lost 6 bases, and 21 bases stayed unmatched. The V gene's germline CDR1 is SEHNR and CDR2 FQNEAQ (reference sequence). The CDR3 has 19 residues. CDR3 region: CASSPSRSPGQGKGDTQYF. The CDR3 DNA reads TGTGCCAGCAGCCCAAGCCGTTCGCCGGGACAGGGTAAAGGGGATACGCAGTATTTT.

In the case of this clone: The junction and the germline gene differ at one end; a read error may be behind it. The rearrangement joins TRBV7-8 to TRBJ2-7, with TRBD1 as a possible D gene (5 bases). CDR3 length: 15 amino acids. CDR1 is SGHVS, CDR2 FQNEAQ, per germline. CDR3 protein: CASSLAYDSSYEQYF. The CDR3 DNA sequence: TGTGCCAGCAGCTTAGCTTACGACAGCTCCTACGAGCAGTATTTC.

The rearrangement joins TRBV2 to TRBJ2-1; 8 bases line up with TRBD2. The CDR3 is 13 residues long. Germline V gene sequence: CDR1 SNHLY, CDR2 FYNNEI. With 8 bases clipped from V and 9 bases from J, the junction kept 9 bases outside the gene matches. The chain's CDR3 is CASGGGGWVEQFF. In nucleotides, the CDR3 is TGTGCCAGCGGTGGCGGGGGGTGGGTTGAGCAGTTCTTC.